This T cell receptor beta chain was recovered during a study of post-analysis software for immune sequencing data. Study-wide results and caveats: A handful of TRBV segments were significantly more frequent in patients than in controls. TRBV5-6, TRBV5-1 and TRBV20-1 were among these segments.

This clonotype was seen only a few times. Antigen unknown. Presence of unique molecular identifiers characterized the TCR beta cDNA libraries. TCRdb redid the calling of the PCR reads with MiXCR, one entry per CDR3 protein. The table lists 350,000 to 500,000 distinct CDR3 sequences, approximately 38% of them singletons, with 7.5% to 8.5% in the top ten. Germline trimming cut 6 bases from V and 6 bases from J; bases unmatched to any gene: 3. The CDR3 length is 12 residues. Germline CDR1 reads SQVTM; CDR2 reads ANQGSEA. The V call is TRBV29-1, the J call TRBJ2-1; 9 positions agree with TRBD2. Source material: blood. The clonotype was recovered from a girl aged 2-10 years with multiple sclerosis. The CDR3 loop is CSVLLAGNEQFF. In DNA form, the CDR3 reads TGCAGCGTGCTACTAGCGGGCAATGAGCAGTTCTTC.